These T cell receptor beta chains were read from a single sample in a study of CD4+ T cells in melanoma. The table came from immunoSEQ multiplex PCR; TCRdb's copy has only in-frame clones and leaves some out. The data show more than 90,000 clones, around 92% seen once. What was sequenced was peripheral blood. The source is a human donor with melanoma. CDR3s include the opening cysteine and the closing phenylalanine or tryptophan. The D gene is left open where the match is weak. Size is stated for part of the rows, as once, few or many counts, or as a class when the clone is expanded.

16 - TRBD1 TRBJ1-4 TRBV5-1 CASSLTGATTNEKLFF TGCGCCAGCAGCTTGACAGGGGCGACAACTAATGAAAAACTGTTTTTT
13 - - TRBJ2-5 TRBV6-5 CASSYLLQETQYF TGTGCCAGCAGTTATCTTCTACAAGAGACCCAGTACTTC
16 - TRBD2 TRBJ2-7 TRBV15 CATSGVIAGQPNEQYF TGTGCCACCAGCGGCGTAATAGCGGGACAACCGAACGAGCAGTACTTC
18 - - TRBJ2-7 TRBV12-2 CASRLVVTIWDCAYEQYF TGTGCAAGTCGCTTAGTAGTTACGATCTGGGACTGTGCCTACGAGCAGTACTTC
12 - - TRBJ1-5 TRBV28 CASKQSNQPQHF TGTGCCAGCAAACAGAGCAATCAGCCCCAGCATTTT
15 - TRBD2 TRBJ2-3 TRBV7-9 CASSGIAGGLDTQYF TGTGCCAGCAGCGGAATAGCGGGGGGGTTAGATACGCAGTATTTT
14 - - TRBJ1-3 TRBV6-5 CASRDSSSGNTIYF TGTGCCAGCAGAGACAGCTCCTCTGGAAACACCATATATTTT
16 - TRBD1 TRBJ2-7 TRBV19 CASSLGQGAAGNEQYF TGTGCCAGTAGTCTCGGACAGGGGGCTGCTGGGAACGAGCAGTACTTC
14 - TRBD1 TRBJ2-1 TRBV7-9 CASSSGQGRWEQFF TGTGCCAGCAGCTCGGGACAGGGAAGGTGGGAGCAGTTCTTC
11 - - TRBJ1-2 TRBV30 CAWGTNYGYTF TGTGCCTGGGGGACTAACTATGGCTACACCTTC
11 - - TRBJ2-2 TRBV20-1 CSARSAGELFF TGCAGTGCTAGATCTGCCGGGGAGCTGTTTTTT
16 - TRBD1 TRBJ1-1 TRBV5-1 CASSLGQGRLNTEAFF TGCGCCAGCAGCTTAGGACAGGGGCGTTTGAACACTGAAGCTTTCTTT
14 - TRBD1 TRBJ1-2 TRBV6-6 CASSQTGVDYGYTF TGTGCCAGCAGCCAAACAGGGGTCGACTATGGCTACACCTTC
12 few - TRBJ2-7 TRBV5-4 CASSSNSYEQYF TGTGCCAGCAGCTCTAATTCCTACGAGCAGTACTTC
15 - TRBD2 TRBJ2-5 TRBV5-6 CASSLVAGGQETQYF TGTGCCAGCAGCTTAGTAGCGGGAGGCCAAGAGACCCAGTACTTC
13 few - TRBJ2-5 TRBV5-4 CASSLDRQETQYF TGTGCCAGCAGCTTGGACAGACAAGAGACCCAGTACTTC
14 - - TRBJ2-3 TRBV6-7 CASSYSGGTDTQYF TGTGCCAGCAGTTACTCGGGAGGTACAGATACGCAGTATTTT
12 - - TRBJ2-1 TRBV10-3 CAISVVDNEQFF TGTGCCATCAGTGTAGTGGACAATGAGCAGTTCTTC
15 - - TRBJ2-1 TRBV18 CASSPTPSPVDEQFF TGTGCCAGCTCACCGACCCCTTCGCCCGTTGATGAGCAGTTCTTC
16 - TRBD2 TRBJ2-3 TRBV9 CASSPTSGGLADTQYF TGTGCCAGCAGCCCCACTAGCGGGGGATTGGCAGATACGCAGTATTTT
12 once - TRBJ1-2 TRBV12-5 CASGLDRYGYTF TGTGCTAGTGGTTTGGATAGATACGGCTACACCTTC
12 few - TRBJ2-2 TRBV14 CASSRHTGELFF TGTGCCAGCAGCCGACACACCGGGGAGCTGTTTTTT
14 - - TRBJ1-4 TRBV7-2 CASSLAPLNEKLFF TGTGCCAGCAGCTTAGCCCCGCTGAATGAAAAACTGTTTTTT
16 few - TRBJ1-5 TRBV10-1 CASPIQGRDSNQPQHF TGCGCCAGCCCTATACAGGGAAGGGATAGCAATCAGCCCCAGCATTTT
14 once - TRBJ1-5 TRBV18 CASSQQGDYQPQHF TGTGCCAGCTCACAACAGGGTGACTATCAGCCCCAGCATTTT
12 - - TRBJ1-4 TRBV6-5 CASSYTNEKLFF TGTGCCAGCAGTTATACTAATGAAAAACTGTTTTTT
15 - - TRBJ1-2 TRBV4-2 CASSQPHGGGYGYTF TGTGCCAGCAGCCAACCCCACGGGGGGGGCTATGGCTACACCTTC
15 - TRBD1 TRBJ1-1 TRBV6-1 CASSETGVTNTEAFF TGTGCCAGCAGTGAGACAGGGGTTACAAACACTGAAGCTTTCTTT
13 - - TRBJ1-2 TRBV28 CASSPPSGGGYTF TGTGCCAGCAGTCCCCCATCTGGGGGTGGCTACACCTTC
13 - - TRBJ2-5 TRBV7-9 CASRRDFQETQYF TGTGCCAGCAGACGGGACTTCCAAGAGACCCAGTACTTC
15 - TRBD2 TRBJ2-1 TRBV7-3 CASNEERGGRDEQFF TGTGCCAGCAACGAGGAGCGGGGGGGCCGGGACGAGCAGTTCTTC
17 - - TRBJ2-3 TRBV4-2 CASRPGDGSTLSDTQYF TGTGCCAGCCGCCCGGGTGACGGGAGTACACTATCAGATACGCAGTATTTT
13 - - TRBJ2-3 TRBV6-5 CASSSSRPDTQYF TGTGCCAGCAGTTCATCTAGGCCAGATACGCAGTATTTT
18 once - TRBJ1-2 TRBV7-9 CASTLGAGQIRTNYGYTF TGTGCCAGCACCTTAGGAGCCGGACAGATCCGTACTAACTATGGCTACACCTTC
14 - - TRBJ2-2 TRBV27 CASSLFRNTGELFF TGTGCCAGCAGTTTATTTCGGAACACCGGGGAGCTGTTTTTT
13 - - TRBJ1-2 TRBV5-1 CASSLDSNNGYTF TGCGCCAGCAGCTTGGACAGCAATAATGGCTACACCTTC
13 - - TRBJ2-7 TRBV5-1 CASRWEVNYEQYF TGCGCCAGCAGATGGGAGGTGAACTACGAGCAGTACTTC
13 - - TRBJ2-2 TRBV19 CASSRGTTGELFF TGTGCCAGTAGTAGAGGGACTACCGGGGAGCTGTTTTTT
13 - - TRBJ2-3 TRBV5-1 CASSLAGGDTQYF TGCGCCAGCAGCTTGGCCGGGGGAGATACGCAGTATTTT
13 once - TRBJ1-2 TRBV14 CASSPGIRGSYTF TGTGCCAGCAGCCCCGGGATCCGAGGCTCCTACACCTTC
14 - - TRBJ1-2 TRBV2 CASSRQLTGGGYTF TGTGCCAGCAGTCGCCAACTGACCGGCGGGGGCTACACCTTC
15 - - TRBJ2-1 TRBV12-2 CASRLDGGSGNEQFF TGTGCAAGTCGCTTAGACGGCGGGAGCGGCAATGAGCAGTTCTTC
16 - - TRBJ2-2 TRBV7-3 CASSPGFEGRYPGLFF TGTGCCAGCAGCCCAGGGTTTGAGGGGCGATACCCAGGGCTGTTTTTT
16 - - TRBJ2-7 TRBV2 CASSVADSTVFSEQYF TGTGCCAGCAGTGTGGCTGACAGCACGGTTTTCTCCGAGCAGTACTTC
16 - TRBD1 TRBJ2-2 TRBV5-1 CASSLSQGASTGELFF TGCGCCAGCAGCTTGTCTCAGGGGGCTAGCACCGGGGAGCTGTTTTTT
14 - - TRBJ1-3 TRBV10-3 CASQPGYAGNTIYF TGTGCCAGCCAGCCAGGGTATGCTGGAAACACCATATATTTT
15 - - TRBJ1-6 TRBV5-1 CASSLLQGGNSPLHF TGCGCCAGCAGCTTGCTCCAGGGAGGAAATTCACCCCTCCACTTT
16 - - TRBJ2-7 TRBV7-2 CASSPPGGASPDEQYF TGTGCCAGCAGCCCCCCCGGGGGCGCATCCCCGGACGAGCAGTACTTC
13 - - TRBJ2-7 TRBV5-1 CASSLAGGWEQYF TGCGCCAGCAGCTTGGCAGGCGGCTGGGAACAGTACTTC
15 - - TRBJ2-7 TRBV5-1 CASSLAGGSGYEQYF TGCGCCAGCAGCTTGGCCGGGGGTTCGGGCTACGAGCAGTACTTC
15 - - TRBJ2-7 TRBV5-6 CASSLGGDSSYEQYF TGTGCCAGCAGCTTGGGTGGAGACAGCTCCTACGAGCAGTACTTC